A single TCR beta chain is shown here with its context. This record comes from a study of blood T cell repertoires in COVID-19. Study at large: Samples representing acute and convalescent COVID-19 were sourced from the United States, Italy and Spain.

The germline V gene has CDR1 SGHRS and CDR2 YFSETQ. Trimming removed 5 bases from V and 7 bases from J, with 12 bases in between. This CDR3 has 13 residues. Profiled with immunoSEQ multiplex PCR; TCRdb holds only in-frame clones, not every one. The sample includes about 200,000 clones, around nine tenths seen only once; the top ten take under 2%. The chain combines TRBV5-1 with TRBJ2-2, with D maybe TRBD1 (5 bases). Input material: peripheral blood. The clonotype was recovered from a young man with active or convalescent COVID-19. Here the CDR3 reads CASRPGSGGELFF. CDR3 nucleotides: TGCGCCAGCAGACCAGGGTCCGGCGGGGAGCTGTTTTTT.